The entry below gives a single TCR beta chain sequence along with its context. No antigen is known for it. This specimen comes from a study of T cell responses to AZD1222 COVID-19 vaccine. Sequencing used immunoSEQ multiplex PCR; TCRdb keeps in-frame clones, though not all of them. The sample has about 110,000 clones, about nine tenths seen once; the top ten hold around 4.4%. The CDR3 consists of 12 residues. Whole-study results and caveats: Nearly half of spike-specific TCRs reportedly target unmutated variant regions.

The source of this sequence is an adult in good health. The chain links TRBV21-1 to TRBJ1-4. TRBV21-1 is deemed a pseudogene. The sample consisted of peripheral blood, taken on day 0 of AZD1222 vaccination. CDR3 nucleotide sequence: TGTGCCAGCAGCAAGTCTCGTGAAAAACTGTTTTTT. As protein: CASSKSREKLFF.